The clone carrying this T cell receptor beta chain is a singleton in its sample. Sequenced by immunoSEQ multiplex PCR; TCRdb stores in-frame clones only, minus some. The data show almost 200,000 clones, about 81% seen once. This sample is drawn from a study of cytomegalovirus exposure and HLA in healthy donors. The sequenced material came from PBMCs. This receptor was taken from a woman aged 30 to 39 in good health and CMV-seronegative.

CDR3 bases: TGTGCCAGCAGCGTAGCGGCTAGCGGGGGCCCATCTAGCACAGATACGCAGTATTTT. This translates into CASSVAASGGPSSTDTQYF. The genes are TRBV9 and TRBJ2-3; 10 bases are a match to TRBD2. The V gene end was trimmed by 0 bases and the J gene end by 0 bases; junction bases not matched to a gene: 10. The CDR3 extends over 19 amino acids. Germline V gives CDR1 SGDLS, CDR2 YYNGEE.